This T cell receptor beta chain emerged from a study of cytotoxic CD8 clonotypes in ibrutinib-treated CLL. In the study overall: After a median of around 70 months, roughly 14 patients stayed remitted and approximately 12 progressed; responses had been partial in some 25 and complete in 2. Broader study findings: Public clonotypes (which were uncommon) either contracted or remained stable on treatment. Elevated clonality accompanied ibrutinib response, with a return toward baseline values at progression.

Trimming pared 4 bases from V and 5 bases from J, leaving 17 bases between. Germline loops: CDR1 SGHDN, CDR2 FVKESK. This CDR3 contains 15 residues. With regard to this clone: Its specificity is not known.

The protocol was immunoSEQ multiplex PCR, while the TCRdb copy is restricted to in-frame clones and leaves out a portion. The top ten hold approximately 15% of the sample, which has roughly 63,000 clones, roughly 59% seen once. The sequence was obtained from a human donor with chronic lymphocytic leukemia. The specimen was PBMCs, collected after 12 months of ibrutinib treatment. This chain joins TRBV14 and TRBJ2-5; possibly TRBD1 for D (6 bases). As DNA, the CDR3 is TGTGCCAGCAGCCCCCGCCCAGGGGCGAGCGAGACCCAGTACTTC. It yields the protein CASSPRPGASETQYF.